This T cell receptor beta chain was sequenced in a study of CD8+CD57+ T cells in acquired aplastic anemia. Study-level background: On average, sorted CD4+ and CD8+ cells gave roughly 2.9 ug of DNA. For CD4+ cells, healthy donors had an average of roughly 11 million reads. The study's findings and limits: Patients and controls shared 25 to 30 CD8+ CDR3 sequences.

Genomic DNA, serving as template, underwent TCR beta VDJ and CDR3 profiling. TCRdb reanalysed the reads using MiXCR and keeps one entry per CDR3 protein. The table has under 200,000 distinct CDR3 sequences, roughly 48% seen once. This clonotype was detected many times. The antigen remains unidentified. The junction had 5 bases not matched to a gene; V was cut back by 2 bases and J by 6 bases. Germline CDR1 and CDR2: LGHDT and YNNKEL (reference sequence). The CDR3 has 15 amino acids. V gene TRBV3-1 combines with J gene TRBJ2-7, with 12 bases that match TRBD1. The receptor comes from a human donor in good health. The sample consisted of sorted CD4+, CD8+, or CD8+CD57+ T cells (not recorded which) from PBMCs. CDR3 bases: TGTGCCAGCAGCCAAACCGGGACAGGGGGCCCCGAGCAGTACTTC. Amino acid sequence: CASSQTGTGGPEQYF.